The sequence of this T cell receptor (beta chain) was determined in a study of Ad26.COV2.S vaccination and SARS-CoV-2 variants. Noted treatment: roughly 18 received Ad26.COV2.S at low or high dose, single or two shots; a few received placebo; per-sample allocation not given. Specimen acquisition occurred on day 63 following the initial vaccine or placebo injection. V shed 0 bases, J shed 10 bases, and the junction held 3 bases outside the gene matches. The CDR3 consists of 13 residues. The germline CDR1 and CDR2 sequences are SGHTA and FQGTGA. Using immunoSEQ multiplex PCR, the repertoire was profiled, and TCRdb retains in-frame clones only, with some absent. Of some 320,000 clones in the sample, around four fifths are singletons; the top ten hold around 2%.

The TCR originated in a person between 18 and 60 years old who received the Ad26.COV2.S COVID-19 vaccine or a placebo. The rearrangement joins TRBV7-3 to TRBJ2-1; 7 positions agree with TRBD1. The material was peripheral blood, obtained in a trial of Ad26.COV2.S vaccine versus placebo. The CDR3 DNA sequence: TGTGCCAGCAGCTTAACTTGGGACAGAGAGCAGTTCTTC. Protein product: CASSLTWDREQFF.